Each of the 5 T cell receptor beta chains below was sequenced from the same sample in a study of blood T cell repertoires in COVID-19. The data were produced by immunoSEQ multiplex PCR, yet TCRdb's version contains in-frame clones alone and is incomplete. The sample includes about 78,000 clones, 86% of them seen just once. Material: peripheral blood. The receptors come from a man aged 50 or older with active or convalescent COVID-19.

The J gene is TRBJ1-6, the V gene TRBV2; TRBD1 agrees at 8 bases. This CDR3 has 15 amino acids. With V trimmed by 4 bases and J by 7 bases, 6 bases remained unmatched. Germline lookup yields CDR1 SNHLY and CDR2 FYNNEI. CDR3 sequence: CASSVTGAINSPLHF. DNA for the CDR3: TGTGCCAGCAGTGTGACAGGGGCTATCAATTCACCCCTCCACTTT.

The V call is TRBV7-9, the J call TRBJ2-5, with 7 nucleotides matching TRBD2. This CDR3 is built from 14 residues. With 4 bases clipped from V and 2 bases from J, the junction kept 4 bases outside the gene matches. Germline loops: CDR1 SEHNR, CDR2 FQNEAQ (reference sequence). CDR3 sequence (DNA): TGTGCCAGCAGCTGGACTAGAGAACAAGAGACCCAGTACTTC. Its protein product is CASSWTREQETQYF.

CDR3 DNA sequence: TGTGCCAGCAGTCTTCCGGGGCTGAGGACAGGGAACTATGGCTACACCTTC. It codes for CASSLPGLRTGNYGYTF. This chain uses TRBV28 with TRBJ1-2; TRBD1 aligns across 8 bases. CDR3 length: 17 amino acids. The germline V gene has CDR1 MDHEN and CDR2 SYDVKM. Losses at the gene ends were 5 bases for V and 2 bases for J; bases not matched to a gene: 13.

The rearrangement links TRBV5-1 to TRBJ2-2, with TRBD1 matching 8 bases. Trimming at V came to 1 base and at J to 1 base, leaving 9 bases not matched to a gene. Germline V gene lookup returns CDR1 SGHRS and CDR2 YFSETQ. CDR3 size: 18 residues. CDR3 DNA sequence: TGCGCCAGCAGCTTGCCATCAGGGGGCAAGGGGAACACCGGGGAGCTGTTTTTT. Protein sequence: CASSLPSGGKGNTGELFF. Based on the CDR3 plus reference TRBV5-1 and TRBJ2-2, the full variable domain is KAGVTQTPRYLIKTRGQQVTLSCSPISGHRSVSWYQQTPGQGLQFLFEYFSETQRNKGNFPGRFSGRQFSNSRSEMNVSTLELGDSALYLCASSLPSGGKGNTGELFFGEGSRLTVL.

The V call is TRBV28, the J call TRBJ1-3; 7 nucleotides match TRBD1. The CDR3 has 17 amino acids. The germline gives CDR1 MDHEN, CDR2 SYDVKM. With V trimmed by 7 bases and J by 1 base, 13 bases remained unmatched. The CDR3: CASTPVTGTVSGNTIYF. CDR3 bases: TGTGCCAGCACGCCTGTAACCGGGACAGTTTCTGGAAACACCATATATTTT.